A single TCR beta chain is shown here with its context. The antigen is undetermined. Primed by a sample-barcoded 5' primer and a J-beta primer mix, a second PCR proceeded for roughly 6 to 12 cycles. Each cDNA molecule received a tag from a template-switch adaptor that had 12 random nucleotides. TCRdb processed the 5' RACE reads anew with MiXCR; each CDR3 protein has one entry. Of about 730,000 distinct CDR3 sequences in the sample, about 42% were seen once. These data originate in a study of blood T cells in healthy people across ages. Points from the study as a whole: TCR beta diversity per million T cells fell roughly linearly with age. Donor CMV status, an unknown factor, possibly confounded changes in expanded clonotypes.

This CDR3 is 15 amino acids long. Looked up from germline, CDR1 is LGHNA and CDR2 is YNFKEQ. V gave up 0 bases and J gave up 5 bases, with 13 bases separating them. Sequenced material: blood. This TCR came from a woman aged 55 to 70 in good health. This chain uses TRBV4-2 with TRBJ2-5; D is ambiguous. In DNA, the CDR3 is TGTGCCAGCAGCCAAGATGTTACCGTCGGGGAGACCCAGTACTTC. Translated, it gives CASSQDVTVGETQYF.